Each of the 28 T cell receptor beta chains below was sequenced from the same sample in a study of blood T cells in healthy people across ages. A sample-barcoded 5' primer and a J-beta primer mix were used in a second PCR of roughly 7 to 11 cycles. TCRdb independently ran MiXCR on the 5' RACE reads; one entry per CDR3 protein. This sample yields roughly 1.4 million distinct CDR3 sequences, of which around 59% are seen a single time; more than 6% belongs to the top ten. Sample: blood. These receptors were taken from a man aged 18-30 years in good health.

The chain employs TRBV7-9 and TRBJ2-1; TRBD2 matches at 7 bases. V was pared by 5 bases and J by 2 bases, with 12 bases of the junction left unmatched. The germline V gene has CDR1 SEHNR and CDR2 FQNEAQ (reference sequence). The CDR3 loop spans 17 amino acids. The CDR3 region is CASSTPEAGATYNEQFF. In nucleotides, the CDR3 is TGTGCCAGCAGCACACCCGAGGCGGGAGCAACCTACAATGAGCAGTTCTTC. Combining the CDR3 with reference TRBV7-9 and TRBJ2-1 gives the whole variable domain DTGVSQNPRHKITKRGQNVTFRCDPISEHNRLYWYRQTLGQGPEFLTYFQNEAQLEKSRLLSDRFSAERPKGSFSTLEIQRTEQGDSAMYLCASSTPEAGATYNEQFFGPGTRLTVL.

The J gene is TRBJ1-2, the V gene TRBV29-1; D is undetermined. The length of the CDR3 is 16 residues. Trimming cost V 4 bases and J 3 bases, with 21 bases left between them. CDR1 and CDR2 from the germline V gene are SQVTM and ANQGSEA. The DNA for the CDR3 is TGCAGCGTTGGCGACATATCGCGGCCAATGGACTATGGCTACACCTTC. Amino acids: CSVGDISRPMDYGYTF.

The genes are TRBV7-9 and TRBJ2-1; TRBD2 aligns across 11 bases. The germline V gene encodes CDR1 SEHNR and CDR2 FQNEAQ (reference sequence). The CDR3 loop spans 16 amino acids. V shed 1 base and J 9 bases; nucleotides not matched to a gene: 8. CDR3 protein: CASSLGSGRASFEQFF. CDR3 nucleotides: TGTGCCAGCAGCTTAGGTAGCGGGAGGGCCTCTTTTGAGCAGTTCTTC.

This chain uses TRBV11-2 with TRBJ2-7; the D gene is possibly TRBD2 (5 bases). V lost 5 bases, J lost 0 bases, and 11 bases lay in between. Looked up from germline, CDR1 is SGHAT and CDR2 is FQNNGV. This CDR3 has 14 residues. The CDR3 region is CASSTEGSSYEQYF. CDR3 sequence (DNA): TGTGCCAGCAGCACAGAGGGAAGCTCCTACGAGCAGTACTTC.

This clonotype has just one count. J is TRBJ2-5 and V is TRBV12-3 or TRBV12-4, with D unclear. V was trimmed by 3 bases and J by 11 bases, leaving 13 bases between them. The length of the CDR3 is 12 residues. CDR3 sequence: CASSFIPNEQYF. CDR3 in DNA: TGTGCCAGCAGTTTTATCCCGAATGAGCAGTACTTC.

The chain is built from TRBV4-3 and TRBJ1-1, with D uncertain. The germline V gene encodes CDR1 LGHNA and CDR2 YSLEER. This CDR3 contains 13 residues. V was clipped by 3 bases and J by 6 bases, with 11 bases between them. CDR3 region: CASSQYIYAEAFF. CDR3 nucleotide sequence: TGCGCCAGCAGCCAGTACATTTACGCTGAAGCTTTCTTT.

The chain links TRBV20-1 to TRBJ2-1, with 7 positions matching TRBD2. The CDR3 length is 16 residues. Looked up from germline, CDR1 is DFQATT and CDR2 is SNEGSKA (reference sequence). The V and J ends lost 0 bases and 4 bases, in that order; junction bases with no gene match: 9. The CDR3 reads CSARDWTRRPYNEQFF. Here the CDR3 DNA reads TGCAGTGCTAGAGATTGGACTAGGAGGCCGTACAATGAGCAGTTCTTC.

V and J are TRBV20-1 and TRBJ2-4; D might be TRBD1 or TRBD2, each matching 5 bases. The V and J ends lost 6 bases and 0 bases respectively, with 12 bases between them. Germline values: CDR1 DFQATT, CDR2 SNEGSKA (reference sequence). CDR3 size: 14 residues. This CDR3 reads CSAVGTAAKNIQYF. The DNA of the CDR3 is TGCAGTGCAGTCGGGACGGCAGCCAAAAACATTCAGTACTTC.

In this sample, this clonotype turned up a few times. The V and J genes are TRBV6-5 and TRBJ2-1; no clear D. The CDR3 extends over 16 amino acids. Germline loops: CDR1 MNHEY, CDR2 SVGAGI. The V end lost 4 bases, the J end lost 5 bases, and 18 bases lay between the germline ends. CDR3 sequence: CASSLFPWDTDNEQFF. The CDR3 DNA reads TGTGCCAGCAGTTTATTTCCTTGGGATACGGACAATGAGCAGTTCTTC.

The chain employs TRBV6-1 and TRBJ2-1; possibly TRBD1 for D (5 bases). The CDR3 has 16 amino acids. V gave up 4 bases and J gave up 8 bases, with 21 bases separating them. The germline V gene encodes CDR1 MNHNS and CDR2 SASEGT. CDR3 loop: CASSGPPWGDQHEQFF. The CDR3 DNA reads as TGTGCCAGCAGTGGACCCCCGTGGGGCGACCAGCATGAGCAGTTCTTC.

This chain joins TRBV7-2 and TRBJ1-1; weak D call: TRBD1 (5 bases). CDR1 SGHTA and CDR2 FQGNSA come from the germline V gene. CDR3 size: 15 residues. Trimming left V 1 base short and J 5 bases short, with 14 bases between. The CDR3 DNA reads as TGTGCCAGCAGCTTAGTTCCGGGACTAGGGACTGAAGCTTTCTTT. Encoded protein: CASSLVPGLGTEAFF.

This clonotype was counted only a few times. This chain links TRBV13 with TRBJ2-5, with 8 bases fitting TRBD1. The CDR3 sequence is 15 residues long. After removal of 1 base from V and 6 bases from J, the junction contained 7 bases not matched to a gene. The germline gives CDR1 PRHDT, CDR2 FYEKMQ (reference sequence). The CDR3 spells CASSLALRGPKTQYF. DNA of the CDR3: TGTGCCAGCAGCTTAGCCCTCAGGGGGCCGAAGACCCAGTACTTC.

This chain joins TRBV29-1 and TRBJ1-2; D call uncertain. CDR3 length equals 12 residues. CDR1 is SQVTM and CDR2 is ANQGSEA in the germline V gene. The V end lost 3 bases, the J end lost 8 bases, and 13 bases lay between the germline ends. DNA of the CDR3: TGCAGCGTTGAGGGTCAAGCGGGAGGCTACACCTTC. This translates into CSVEGQAGGYTF.

The chain carries TRBV3-1 and TRBJ2-1; TRBD2 aligns across 13 bases. This CDR3 is 14 amino acids long. CDR1 is LGHDT and CDR2 is YNNKEL in the germline V gene (reference sequence). V lost 3 bases, J lost 10 bases, and 3 bases stayed unmatched. The CDR3 coding sequence is TGTGCCAGCAGCCATACTAGCGGGAGGGCCGAGCAGTTCTTC. The encoded protein is CASSHTSGRAEQFF.

CDR3 loop: CASSAEGTPRGSYNEQFF. CDR3 coding DNA: TGTGCCAGCAGCGCAGAAGGGACTCCACGAGGTAGCTACAATGAGCAGTTCTTC. The V and J genes are TRBV9 and TRBJ2-1; maybe TRBD2 (6 bases). The CDR3 is made up of 18 amino acids. Trimming pared 3 bases from V and 3 bases from J, leaving 22 bases between. CDR1 and CDR2 from the germline V gene are SGDLS and YYNGEE. Drawing the rest from reference TRBV9 and TRBJ2-1, the complete variable domain is DSGVTQTPKHLITATGQRVTLRCSPRSGDLSVYWYQQSLDQGLQFLIQYYNGEERAKGNILERFSAQQFPDLHSELNLSSLELGDSALYFCASSAEGTPRGSYNEQFFGPGTRLTVL.

The chain combines TRBV28 with TRBJ2-7; 9 bases are a match to TRBD1. J was trimmed by 2 bases and V by 7 bases; bases with no gene match: 6. Germline V gives CDR1 MDHEN, CDR2 SYDVKM. The CDR3 has 14 amino acids. The CDR3 here is CASTKQGAAYEQYF. The DNA of the CDR3 is TGTGCCAGCACCAAACAGGGGGCCGCCTACGAGCAGTACTTC.

V is TRBV10-3 and J is TRBJ2-3, with TRBD2 matching over 9 bases. The CDR3 covers 19 residues. With V trimmed by 0 bases and J by 1 base, 11 bases remained unmatched. Germline loops: CDR1 ENHRY, CDR2 SYGVKD. In nucleotides, the CDR3 is TGTGCCATCAGTGAGTCGATTAATCCGACTAGCGGACGCACAGATACGCAGTATTTT. This gives the protein CAISESINPTSGRTDTQYF.

The rearrangement joins TRBV5-1 to TRBJ1-2; no reliable D call. V was cut by 4 bases and J by 6 bases, with 13 bases left in between. This CDR3 contains 13 residues. Looked up from germline, CDR1 is SGHRS and CDR2 is YFSETQ. CDR3 sequence reads: CASSRGGVDGYTF. The CDR3 nucleotides read TGCGCCAGCAGCCGGGGTGGGGTTGATGGCTACACCTTC. The whole variable domain, remainder taken from reference TRBV5-1 and TRBJ1-2, is KAGVTQTPRYLIKTRGQQVTLSCSPISGHRSVSWYQQTPGQGLQFLFEYFSETQRNKGNFPGRFSGRQFSNSRSEMNVSTLELGDSALYLCASSRGGVDGYTFGSGTRLTVV.

A remark on this clonotype: A read error may account for a junction end that differs from germline. This chain joins TRBV4-3 and TRBJ2-5; 7 nucleotides match TRBD1. Judging by the DNA end, TRBJ2-7 fits better; the J call may be wrong. The length of the CDR3 is 13 residues. Germline CDR1 is LGHNA and CDR2 is YSLEER. The CDR3 DNA sequence: TGCGCCAACAGCCAAGACAGGGATTACGAGCAGTACTTC. Protein sequence: CANSQDRDYEQYF.

This clonotype was seen a single time. The CDR3 DNA is TGTGCCAGCAGTGCGCTACAGGGTGTACTTGCCAAAAACATTCAGTACTTC. Protein product: CASSALQGVLAKNIQYF. This rearrangement joins TRBV27 to TRBJ2-4; perhaps TRBD1 as D (6 bases). Trimming stripped 5 bases from V and 1 base from J, with 18 bases between. The CDR3 has 17 amino acids. Germline CDR1 and CDR2: MNHEY and SMNVEV (reference sequence).

CDR3: CSAGLLAGLTDTQYF. DNA for the CDR3: TGCAGTGCTGGCCTGCTAGCGGGCCTCACAGATACGCAGTATTTT. V is TRBV20-1 and J is TRBJ2-3; 8 bases align to TRBD2. V shed 5 bases and J 2 bases; nucleotides not matched to a gene: 9. CDR3 length equals 15 residues. Germline V CDR1 and CDR2: DFQATT, SNEGSKA (reference sequence).

The rearrangement uses TRBV13 and TRBJ2-2; a weak D match, TRBD2 (6 bases). V was clipped by 5 bases and J by 5 bases, with 15 bases between them. The CDR3 is made up of 15 amino acids. Germline CDR1 is PRHDT and CDR2 is FYEKMQ (reference sequence). For the CDR3, the DNA is TGTGCCAGCAGCCCTGGAGGGCTGGGGACCGGGGAGCTGTTTTTT. Its translation: CASSPGGLGTGELFF.

The V call is TRBV30, the J call TRBJ1-1; D possibly corresponds to TRBD1 (5 bases). The germline CDR1 and CDR2 sequences are GTSNPN and SVGIG (reference sequence). V lost 5 bases and J lost 3, with 7 bases in between. This CDR3 comprises 11 residues. For the CDR3, the DNA is TGTGCCTGGGGAGGGGACACTGAAGCTTTCTTT. This gives the protein CAWGGDTEAFF.

The rearrangement links TRBV29-1 to TRBJ1-1, with a possible D match to TRBD1 (6 bases). Trimming removed 4 bases at V and 1 base at J, with 7 bases between. This CDR3 has 12 residues. Germline CDR1 and CDR2: SQVTM and ANQGSEA. CDR3 loop: CSVGTANTEAFF. The CDR3 DNA follows: TGCAGCGTTGGGACAGCGAACACTGAAGCTTTCTTT.

This chain joins TRBV7-2 and TRBJ1-6; TRBD1 is a possible D gene (6 bases). This CDR3 region has 14 residues. V was cut by 5 bases and J by 8 bases, with 13 bases left in between. Germline CDR1 is SGHTA and CDR2 is FQGNSA. The CDR3 DNA sequence: TGTGCCAGCAGCCCGACGGCAGGGGATTCACCCCTCCACTTT. Translation: CASSPTAGDSPLHF. The full variable domain, with the rest looked up from reference TRBV7-2 and TRBJ1-6, is GAGVSQSPSNKVTEKGKDVELRCDPISGHTALYWYRQSLGQGLEFLIYFQGNSAPDKSGLPSDRFSAERTGGSVSTLTIQRTQQEDSAVYLCASSPTAGDSPLHFGNGTRLTVT.

The rearrangement joins TRBV20-1 to TRBJ2-3; D is possibly TRBD1 or TRBD2 (6 bases each). The germline gives CDR1 DFQATT, CDR2 SNEGSKA (reference sequence). The CDR3 loop spans 15 amino acids. V was pared by 2 bases and J by 2 bases, with 14 bases between. CDR3 sequence: CSARTGRTHTDTQYF. The CDR3 DNA reads as TGCAGTGCTAGAACAGGGAGGACACACACAGATACGCAGTATTTT.

J is TRBJ2-7 and V is TRBV20-1; the D gene is possibly TRBD2 (5 bases). Per the germline V gene, CDR1 is DFQATT and CDR2 is SNEGSKA (reference sequence). V dropped 5 bases and J dropped 4 bases, with 9 bases sitting between them. The CDR3 runs 11 residues. Here the CDR3 reads CSAVSEYEQYF. The CDR3, as DNA: TGCAGTGCTGTTAGCGAGTACGAGCAGTACTTC.

A few counts support this clonotype. The chain carries TRBV9 and TRBJ2-3; D remains ambiguous. The CDR3 covers 14 residues. From germline, CDR1 is SGDLS and CDR2 YYNGEE. V was clipped by 4 bases and J by 7 bases, with 16 bases between them. CDR3 sequence (DNA): TGTGCCAGCAGCCCACCGGGTATGCGCCATACGCAGTATTTT. Translated, it gives CASSPPGMRHTQYF.